These T cell receptor beta chains were read from a single sample in a study of T-cell reconstitution after alpha-beta-depleted transplantation in children. TCRdb processed the PCR reads anew with MiXCR; each CDR3 protein has one entry. The table shows under 85,000 distinct CDR3 sequences, with around a sixth occurring only once. This material consisted of PBMCs, mostly from graft donor cells, taken 360 days after TCRalphabeta/CD19-depleted stem cell transplant. Receptor source: a male patient between 2 and 9 years old who had a stem cell transplant for acute lymphoblastic leukemia, so the T cells may come from the graft donor. CDR3s include the opening cysteine and the closing phenylalanine or tryptophan. A D gene is named only where the DNA matches it firmly. Where a row states a size, it is once, few, many or the class of an expanded clone; other rows omit it.

j_call	v_call	clone_size	d_call	cdr3_aa	cdr3_nt
TRBJ1-1	TRBV5-1	NA	NA	CASSLAPTRGAGTEAFF	TGCGCCAGCAGCTTGGCCCCTACTCGGGGGGCTGGTACTGAAGCTTTCTTT
TRBJ2-3	TRBV11-2	NA	NA	CASSFTGSSDCTDTQYF	TGTGCCAGCAGCTTTACCGGGAGTAGCGATTGCACAGATACGCAGTATTTT
TRBJ2-7	TRBV7-2	NA	NA	CASSLAWAFPSYEQYF	TGTGCCAGCAGCTTAGCTTGGGCATTCCCCTCCTACGAGCAGTACTTC
TRBJ2-7	TRBV6-6	NA	TRBD1	CASSRTGMYEQYF	TGTGCCAGCAGCAGGACAGGGATGTACGAGCAGTACTTC
TRBJ1-4	TRBV20-1	NA	TRBD1	CSARPGQGGEKLFF	TGCAGTGCTAGACCGGGACAGGGTGGGGAAAAACTGTTTTTT
TRBJ1-5	TRBV12-3/TRBV12-4	many	NA	CASSYGLSNQPQHF	TGTGCCAGCAGTTATGGACTTAGCAATCAGCCCCAGCATTTT
TRBJ2-7	TRBV15	NA	NA	CATSRGRTGTTYEQYF	TGTGCCACCAGCAGGGGGAGAACGGGGACAACCTACGAGCAGTACTTC
TRBJ2-7	TRBV5-1	few	NA	CASSLAVSQSSYEQYF	TGCGCCAGCAGCTTGGCCGTCAGCCAGAGCTCCTACGAGCAGTACTTC
TRBJ2-1	TRBV6-5	NA	NA	CASSYGPATDSYNEQFF	TGTGCCAGCAGTTACGGCCCCGCGACAGATTCCTACAATGAGCAGTTCTTC
TRBJ2-7	TRBV29-1	NA	NA	CSVASVTYEQYF	TGCAGCGTTGCTAGCGTCACCTACGAGCAGTACTTC
TRBJ2-7	TRBV7-2	many	TRBD2	CASSLIGRAVEQYF	TGTGCCAGCAGCTTAATCGGGAGGGCCGTCGAGCAGTACTTC
TRBJ2-1	TRBV6-5	few	TRBD1	CASSYSPTGVIEQFF	TGTGCCAGCAGTTACTCGCCGACAGGGGTGATTGAGCAGTTCTTC
TRBJ2-6	TRBV29-1	NA	NA	CSATTGANVLTF	TGCAGCGCCACAACAGGGGCCAACGTCCTGACTTTC
TRBJ2-3	TRBV7-2	many	NA	CASSRFRGSTDTQYF	TGTGCCAGCAGCCGATTTAGGGGGAGCACAGATACGCAGTATTTT
TRBJ1-5	TRBV6-1	NA	NA	CASTEGSYSNQPQHF	TGTGCCAGCACCGAGGGGAGTTATAGCAATCAGCCCCAGCATTTT
TRBJ1-2	TRBV5-1	NA	NA	CASSFGRVGGYTF	TGCGCCAGCAGCTTTGGCCGGGTGGGTGGCTACACCTTC